The 17 T cell receptor beta chains below come from one sample, sequenced in a study of T cells in Graves' hyperthyroidism and ophthalmopathy. Amplified regions were TCR beta CDR3 sequences from RNA transcripts. When the TCR CDR3 underwent first-round RT-PCR, the HTBI primer set was used. Via MiXCR, TCRdb re-called the multiplex PCR reads, giving one row per CDR3 protein. The sample carries approximately 400,000 distinct CDR3 sequences, less than 20% recorded once. Material for sequencing was blood. Receptors were obtained from a woman between 18 and 29 years old with Graves' hyperthyroidism.

This clonotype was found a few times. The chain joins TRBV19 to TRBJ2-5, with unresolved D. The germline V and J ends were trimmed by 2 bases and 7 bases, with 20 bases remaining between them. The CDR3 runs to 16 residues. From germline, CDR1 is LNHDA and CDR2 SQIVND (reference sequence). The CDR3 sequence is CASSIWSASESRTQYF. In DNA, the CDR3 is TGTGCCAGTAGTATATGGTCGGCCTCAGAGTCTAGGACCCAGTACTTC.

This clonotype was seen ten or more times. This chain joins TRBV20-1 and TRBJ2-4, with 7 bases lining up with TRBD2. This CDR3 is 13 amino acids long. V shed 3 bases, J shed 3 bases, and the junction held 2 bases outside the gene matches. The V gene's germline CDR1 is DFQATT and CDR2 SNEGSKA (reference sequence). The CDR3 is CSASWGGKNIQYF. CDR3 DNA sequence: TGCAGTGCTAGTTGGGGGGGCAAAAACATTCAGTACTTC.

This clonotype appeared many times. The chain links TRBV12-3 or TRBV12-4 to TRBJ2-5; D is unclear. The ends were cut back, 2 bases at V and 4 bases at J, with 14 bases in the middle. CDR3 length: 15 amino acids. CDR3 loop: CASSLSGTMRETQYF. The DNA for the CDR3 is TGTGCCAGCAGTTTAAGTGGTACGATGCGAGAGACCCAGTACTTC.

Comment on this clonotype: This may be a read error, as it is one base from a much larger clone. It is likely a read error, because the conserved phenylalanine at the end of the CDR3 is missing. V is TRBV6-2 or TRBV6-3 and J is TRBJ2-7; possible D gene TRBD1, 5 bases. This CDR3 is built from 12 residues. The germline V and J ends were trimmed by 7 bases and 3 bases, with 10 bases remaining between them. CDR1 MNHEY and CDR2 SVGEGT come from the germline V gene. The DNA for the CDR3 is TGTGCCAGCACCCAGGGTTACTACGAGCAGTACCTC. Its protein is CASTQGYYEQYL.

There are many counts of this clonotype. The gene calls are TRBV30 and TRBJ2-6; D ambiguous. Per the germline V gene, CDR1 is GTSNPN and CDR2 is SVGIG (reference sequence). The CDR3 extends over 14 amino acids. The chain's CDR3 is CALDLNSGANVLTF. The CDR3 DNA reads as TGTGCATTGGACCTTAACTCTGGGGCCAACGTCCTGACTTTC.

This clonotype appeared a few times. The chain employs TRBV9 and TRBJ1-3; D remains unclear. The CDR3 is made up of 15 amino acids. V was clipped by 0 bases and J by 2 bases, with 9 bases between them. CDR1 and CDR2 (germline): SGDLS, YYNGEE. The DNA of the CDR3 is TGTGCCAGCAGCGTAGGTGGAGCTCCTGGAAACACCATATATTTT. This gives the protein CASSVGGAPGNTIYF.

This clonotype has ten or more counts. The chain couples TRBV5-1 to TRBJ2-7; 7 bases fit TRBD1. There are 15 residues in the CDR3. The V segment lost 0 bases and the J segment 5 bases; nucleotides outside the gene matches: 8. Germline V CDR1 and CDR2: SGHRS, YFSETQ. The CDR3 DNA reads as TGCGCCAGCAGCTTGGGGGGCGACAGGGTGGACGAGCAGTACTTC. Amino acid sequence: CASSLGGDRVDEQYF.

This clonotype was counted at least ten times. The chain joins TRBV12-3 or TRBV12-4 to TRBJ1-6; 9 bases align to TRBD1. CDR3 size: 15 residues. J was trimmed by 10 bases and V by 3 bases; bases with no gene match: 7. The DNA of the CDR3 is TGTGCCAGCAGTTTGGGGGGACAGGGTTTATCACCCCTCCACTTT. Translated, it gives CASSLGGQGLSPLHF.

This clonotype was counted many times. The chain combines TRBV20-1 with TRBJ2-3; 9 positions agree with TRBD2. Losses at the gene ends were 2 bases for V and 3 bases for J; bases not matched to a gene: 6. Looked up from germline, CDR1 is DFQATT and CDR2 is SNEGSKA (reference sequence). The CDR3 consists of 15 residues. CDR3 region: CSARPSGEGTDTQYF. DNA for the CDR3: TGCAGTGCTAGACCTAGCGGGGAGGGAACAGATACGCAGTATTTT.

This clonotype was seen repeatedly, ten times or more. This rearrangement joins TRBV12-5 to TRBJ2-1; D possibly corresponds to TRBD1 (5 bases). CDR1 LGHNT and CDR2 FRNRAP come from the germline V gene. CDR3 length equals 15 residues. Trimming shortened V by 0 bases and J by 8 bases, and 14 bases separated the two germline ends. CDR3 nucleotide sequence: TGTGCTAGTGGTTTGGTAGGGGCCGGGCAGCATGAGCAGTTCTTC. Translation: CASGLVGAGQHEQFF.

This clonotype has at least ten counts. The chain links TRBV20-1 to TRBJ2-7, with D perhaps TRBD1 or TRBD2 (5 bases each). V was cut by 0 bases and J by 7 bases, with 10 bases left in between. The germline V gene encodes CDR1 DFQATT and CDR2 SNEGSKA (reference sequence). The CDR3 sequence is 12 residues long. In DNA form, the CDR3 reads TGCAGTGCTAGAGAAAGTGGGACGGAGCAGTACTTC. This encodes CSARESGTEQYF.

There are many counts of this clonotype. The chain is built from TRBV10-3 and TRBJ2-1, with D possibly called TRBD1 or TRBD2 (5 bases each). The CDR3 covers 14 residues. Per the germline V gene, CDR1 is ENHRY and CDR2 is SYGVKD. Trimming cost V 6 bases and J 0 bases, with 9 bases left between them. CDR3 amino acids: CAIRDGASYNEQFF. The CDR3 bases are TGTGCCATCAGGGACGGGGCCTCCTACAATGAGCAGTTCTTC.

This clonotype was recorded at least ten times. The chain uses TRBV6-2 or TRBV6-3 and TRBJ2-5, with 10 nucleotides matching TRBD2. Germline CDR1 and CDR2: MNHEY and SVGEGT. V lost 2 bases to trimming and J lost 5 bases; unmatched junction nucleotides: 11. CDR3 length: 17 residues. CDR3 in amino acids: CASSYGKVAGGWETQYF. In DNA, the CDR3 is TGTGCCAGCAGTTACGGGAAGGTAGCGGGGGGCTGGGAGACCCAGTACTTC.

This clonotype was seen at least ten times. The V call is TRBV5-1, the J call TRBJ1-1, with D perhaps TRBD1 (6 bases). V was pared by 1 base and J by 0 bases, with 10 bases between. The CDR3 totals 15 residues. Germline CDR1 SGHRS, CDR2 YFSETQ. For the CDR3, the DNA is TGCGCCAGCAGCTTGTCTCAGGGGATGAACACTGAAGCTTTCTTT. Protein product: CASSLSQGMNTEAFF.

This clonotype was detected a few times. The chain carries TRBV27 and TRBJ2-1; 9 bases map to TRBD1. In germline, CDR1 is MNHEY, CDR2 SMNVEV (reference sequence). Trimming removed 6 bases from V and 8 bases from J; junction bases left unmatched: 11. The CDR3 totals 15 residues. CDR3 region: CASSLSRTGVDEQFF. The CDR3 DNA follows: TGTGCCAGCAGCCTCTCCCGGACAGGGGTCGATGAGCAGTTCTTC.

This clonotype has more than one count but fewer than ten. The J gene is TRBJ1-2, the V gene TRBV30; TRBD1 is a possible D gene (6 bases). The CDR3 contains 15 residues. Trimming removed 0 bases at V and 8 bases at J, with 19 bases between. The germline CDR1 and CDR2 sequences are GTSNPN and SVGIG (reference sequence). The DNA of the CDR3 is TGTGCCTGGAGTGTTTGGGGGGCGCTCAAGGGCGGCTACACCTTC. Its protein product is CAWSVWGALKGGYTF.

Turning to this clonotype: A read error may be the cause here, since a much bigger clone is one base away. The rearrangement uses TRBV19 and TRBJ1-6; 10 nucleotides match TRBD1. V shed 4 bases, J shed 9 bases, and the junction held 9 bases outside the gene matches. From germline, CDR1 is LNHDA and CDR2 SQIVND (reference sequence). The CDR3 contains 16 residues. This CDR3 is CASSTSGQGEGSPLHF. In DNA form, the CDR3 reads TGTGCCAGTAGTACCTCTGGACAGGGGGAAGGTTCACCCCTCCACTTT.